This passage covers 31 T cell receptor beta chains from one sample sequenced in a study of cytomegalovirus exposure and HLA in healthy donors. Primers included in the PCR were 60 Vbeta and 13 Jbeta primers. Data came from immunoSEQ multiplex PCR; TCRdb stores just in-frame clones and leaves some out. Of some 200,000 clones in the sample, approximately 12% are singletons; the top ten hold about 7.8%. The sequenced sample consisted of PBMCs. The origin of the receptors is a man aged 50 to 60 in good health and CMV-seropositive.

This clone was seen a handful of times. The chain combines TRBV25-1 with TRBJ1-2; TRBD1 matches 7 bases. CDR3 size: 13 residues. V lost 6 bases, J lost 4 bases, and 5 bases stayed unmatched. CDR1 is MGHDK, CDR2 SYGVNS, per germline. The DNA of the CDR3 is TGTGCCAGCAGCGGTGGGACAGCCTATGGCTACACCTTC. Translating it yields CASSGGTAYGYTF.

This clone has a handful of counts. This chain joins TRBV11-3 and TRBJ2-5; 12 positions match TRBD2. Germline CDR1 SGHNT, CDR2 YENEEA. CDR3 length: 16 residues. V dropped 2 bases and J dropped 2; count of bases not matched to a gene: 3. In DNA, the CDR3 is TGTGCCAGCAGCTTAACTGGACTAGCGGGACAAGAGACCCAGTACTTC. Amino acids: CASSLTGLAGQETQYF. Looking up the rest from reference TRBV11-3 and TRBJ2-5 gives the full variable domain: EAGVVQSPRYKIIEKKQPVAFWCNPISGHNTLYWYLQNLGQGPELLIRYENEEAVDDSQLPKDRFSAERLKGVDSTLKIQPAELGDSAVYLCASSLTGLAGQETQYFGPGTRLLVL.

The table lists this clone with a few counts. This sequence joins TRBV18 and TRBJ2-3; D call uncertain. Germline V CDR1 and CDR2: KGHSH, LQKENI. Trimming removed 1 base from V and 2 bases from J, with 4 bases in between. The CDR3 sequence is 13 residues long. CDR3 loop: CASSPRATDTQYF. As DNA, the CDR3 is TGTGCCAGCTCACCACGAGCCACAGATACGCAGTATTTT.

This clone came up a few times. The chain combines TRBV7-2 with TRBJ1-1; no clear D. The CDR3 has 14 amino acids. Germline V lookup: CDR1 SGHTA, CDR2 FQGNSA. V was pared by 2 bases and J by 1 base, with 8 bases between. The CDR3 coding sequence is TGTGCCAGCAGCTTATCTGGCAGGAACACTGAAGCTTTCTTT. Its protein product is CASSLSGRNTEAFF. Looking up the rest from reference TRBV7-2 and TRBJ1-1 gives the full variable domain: GAGVSQSPSNKVTEKGKDVELRCDPISGHTALYWYRQSLGQGLEFLIYFQGNSAPDKSGLPSDRFSAERTGGSVSTLTIQRTQQEDSAVYLCASSLSGRNTEAFFGQGTRLTVV.

The table lists this clone with a count of one. V is TRBV19 and J is TRBJ2-4; D unclear. Germline V gene sequence: CDR1 LNHDA, CDR2 SQIVND (reference sequence). The V and J ends lost 3 bases and 1 base respectively, with 10 bases between them. The CDR3 is 15 amino acids. CDR3 in amino acids: CASSIPSRAKNIQYF. CDR3 nucleotides: TGTGCCAGTAGTATTCCCTCCAGGGCCAAAAACATTCAGTACTTC.

The CDR3 coding sequence is TGTGCCAGTAGCCCCCGGACAGGGTCGGTCTATGGCTACACCTTC. Residues: CASSPRTGSVYGYTF. This chain connects TRBV19 to TRBJ1-2; 8 bases map to TRBD1. V dropped 6 bases and J dropped 4; count of bases not matched to a gene: 10. The germline CDR1 and CDR2 sequences are LNHDA and SQIVND (reference sequence). This CDR3 region has 15 residues.

This clone was detected only a few times. The chain carries TRBV7-2 and TRBJ2-1; 7 nucleotides line up with TRBD2. The J segment lost 8 bases and the V segment lost 6 bases, leaving 10 bases of the junction unmatched. This CDR3 is built from 14 residues. From germline, CDR1 is SGHTA and CDR2 FQGNSA. CDR3 loop: CASSFGGRVDEQFF. DNA of the CDR3: TGTGCCAGCAGTTTCGGGGGGAGGGTTGATGAGCAGTTCTTC.

CDR3 coding DNA: TGTGCCAGCAGTGGACGGGTCGGGGTGAACACTGAAGCTTTCTTT. The encoded protein is CASSGRVGVNTEAFF. V gene TRBV28 combines with J gene TRBJ1-1; D is undetermined. CDR1 and CDR2 (germline): MDHEN, SYDVKM. The CDR3 runs 15 residues. V dropped 5 bases and J dropped 0 bases, with 13 bases sitting between them.

This chain uses TRBV7-3 with TRBJ2-3; D is undetermined. Germline loops: CDR1 SGHTA, CDR2 FQGTGA. The CDR3 has 14 amino acids. Trimming removed 2 bases at V and 1 base at J, with 7 bases between. CDR3 sequence: CASSLGHRTDTQYF. In nucleotides, the CDR3 is TGTGCCAGCAGCTTAGGGCACCGCACAGATACGCAGTATTTT.

V usage is TRBV5-4 and J usage is TRBJ2-3; 7 bases match TRBD2. Germline trimming cut 6 bases from V and 1 base from J; bases unmatched to any gene: 17. Germline CDR1 reads SGHNT; CDR2 reads YYREEE (reference sequence). This CDR3 contains 18 residues. In nucleotides, the CDR3 is TGTGCCAGCATAAAAGGGTCAGGTCCGCTAGCGGGCACAGATACGCAGTATTTT. Residues: CASIKGSGPLAGTDTQYF.

CDR3 sequence reads: CASAGGASNSPLHF. The DNA of the CDR3 is TGTGCCAGTGCGGGAGGGGCCTCTAATTCACCCCTCCACTTT. This sequence joins TRBV19 and TRBJ1-6; possibly TRBD1 for D (5 bases). This CDR3 contains 14 residues. Germline V gives CDR1 LNHDA, CDR2 SQIVND (reference sequence). V was pared by 8 bases and J by 6 bases, with 14 bases between. The entire variable domain, with the rest obtained from reference TRBV19 and TRBJ1-6, is as follows: DGGITQSPKYLFRKEGQNVTLSCEQNLNHDAMYWYRQDPGQGLRLIYYSQIVNDFQKGDIAEGYSVSREKKESFPLTVTSAQKNPTAFYLCASAGGASNSPLHFGNGTRLTVT.

This rearrangement joins TRBV18 to TRBJ2-7, with TRBD1 matching over 7 bases. V shed 3 bases, J shed 4 bases, and the junction held 3 bases outside the gene matches. Germline loops: CDR1 KGHSH, CDR2 LQKENI. There are 13 residues in the CDR3. The CDR3 DNA sequence: TGTGCCAGCTCACCTTCAGGGGGATACGAGCAGTACGTC. It codes for CASSPSGGYEQYV.

This clone has just a few counts. The genes are TRBV2 and TRBJ1-5, with a tentative D call TRBD1 (6 bases). This CDR3 comprises 14 residues. V gave up 4 bases and J gave up 5 bases, with 12 bases separating them. Germline CDR1 reads SNHLY; CDR2 reads FYNNEI. The chain's CDR3 is CASSGGLRYQPQHF. CDR3 DNA: TGTGCCAGCAGTGGGGGGCTACGTTATCAGCCCCAGCATTTT.

This clone was found a few times. The rearrangement uses TRBV7-2 and TRBJ2-2, with D possibly being TRBD1 (6 bases). The V and J ends lost 4 bases and 2 bases respectively, with 8 bases between them. Germline V gene sequence: CDR1 SGHTA, CDR2 FQGNSA. CDR3 length: 14 residues. The CDR3, as DNA: TGTGCCAGCAGCTCACAGGGAAACACCGGGGAGCTGTTTTTT. Translated, it gives CASSSQGNTGELFF.

The chain couples TRBV10-3 to TRBJ2-1; 9 bases agree with TRBD1. This CDR3 has 15 amino acids. Losses at the gene ends were 3 bases for V and 4 bases for J; bases not matched to a gene: 4. Germline V lookup: CDR1 ENHRY, CDR2 SYGVKD. The CDR3: CAISEGTGPYNEQFF. DNA for the CDR3: TGTGCCATCAGTGAAGGGACAGGGCCGTACAATGAGCAGTTCTTC.

The V and J genes are TRBV6-1 and TRBJ1-2; D gene unclear. V lost 8 bases to trimming and J lost 9 bases, with 22 bases between them. The CDR3 is 14 amino acids. In germline, CDR1 is MNHNS, CDR2 SASEGT. The CDR3 region is CASSLSDSPLSYTF. The CDR3 nucleotides are TGTGCCAGCTCTCTCAGCGACTCTCCCTTGAGCTACACCTTC.

The chain carries TRBV6-1 and TRBJ1-3, with D perhaps TRBD1 (5 bases). The V end was cut by 5 bases, the J end by 2 bases, with 13 bases between. The germline V gene encodes CDR1 MNHNS and CDR2 SASEGT. The CDR3 loop spans 15 amino acids. The CDR3 DNA reads as TGTGCCAGCAGTACCGCGGGGGGGACTGGAAACACCATATATTTT. Translation gives CASSTAGGTGNTIYF.

A few counts support this clone. The rearrangement uses TRBV7-3 and TRBJ2-5; D might be TRBD2 (6 bases). Per the germline V gene, CDR1 is SGHTA and CDR2 is FQGTGA. The CDR3 contains 13 residues. The V end lost 5 bases, the J end lost 7 bases, and 14 bases lay between the germline ends. This CDR3 is CASSQDSGRTQYF. DNA of the CDR3: TGTGCCAGCAGCCAGGACTCCGGGAGGACCCAGTACTTC.

The chain has TRBV19 and TRBJ2-2; a possible D gene is TRBD2 (8 bases). CDR3 length equals 16 residues. The V gene's germline CDR1 is LNHDA and CDR2 SQIVND (reference sequence). The germline V and J ends were trimmed by 7 bases and 6 bases, with 21 bases remaining between them. The CDR3 DNA sequence: TGTGCCAGTACCCCTCCCGGGAGGGGGCCAGCCGGGGAGCTGTTTTTT. It encodes CASTPPGRGPAGELFF.

This clone was counted between two and nine times. This chain links TRBV10-1 with TRBJ2-2; D remains unclear. Germline V gene lookup returns CDR1 WNHNN and CDR2 SYGVQD (reference sequence). V lost 6 bases and J lost 6, with 5 bases in between. This CDR3 has 11 amino acids. CDR3 sequence reads: CASRQSGELFF. The CDR3, as DNA: TGCGCCAGCAGGCAGTCCGGGGAGCTGTTTTTT.

This clone has just a few counts. This sample also contains other DNA sequences that code for the same CDR3. This chain uses TRBV5-1 with TRBJ2-5, with D possibly TRBD1 on 5 matching bases. CDR1 is SGHRS, CDR2 YFSETQ, per germline. CDR3 length equals 12 residues. Trimming shortened V by 0 bases and J by 5 bases, and 5 bases separated the two germline ends. The DNA of the CDR3 is TGCGCCAGCAGCTTGGACAGGGAGACCCAGTACTTC. Its translation is CASSLDRETQYF.

This clone has only a few counts. The chain carries TRBV7-2 and TRBJ1-2; 11 nucleotides agree with TRBD1. The V gene end was trimmed by 3 bases and the J gene end by 4 bases; junction bases not matched to a gene: 7. This CDR3 is built from 16 residues. The germline gives CDR1 SGHTA, CDR2 FQGNSA. The CDR3 loop is CASSLGQGGLGYGYTF. CDR3 DNA sequence: TGTGCCAGCAGCTTGGGACAGGGGGGCCTTGGCTATGGCTACACCTTC.

The genes are TRBV6-5 and TRBJ2-3; possibly TRBD2 for D (7 bases). V was clipped by 5 bases and J by 1 base, with 13 bases between them. The germline V gene encodes CDR1 MNHEY and CDR2 SVGAGI. CDR3 length: 15 residues. As DNA, the CDR3 is TGTGCCAGCAGTGGGAGGGGGATAGGCACAGATACGCAGTATTTT. This encodes CASSGRGIGTDTQYF.

J is TRBJ1-1 and V is TRBV6-4; D gene unclear. CDR3 length: 15 residues. From germline, CDR1 is MRHNA and CDR2 SNTAGT. Trimming removed 0 bases from V and 0 bases from J, with 8 bases in between. Here the CDR3 reads CASSDSAGLNTEAFF. CDR3 sequence (DNA): TGTGCCAGCAGTGACTCGGCAGGATTGAACACTGAAGCTTTCTTT.

The V and J genes are TRBV5-1 and TRBJ2-3; TRBD2 matches at 8 bases. This CDR3 has 16 residues. J was trimmed by 1 base and V by 0 bases; bases with no gene match: 4. Looked up from germline, CDR1 is SGHRS and CDR2 is YFSETQ. The CDR3 loop reads CASSLARAGGTDTQYF. Here the CDR3 DNA reads TGCGCCAGCAGCTTGGCCAGAGCGGGGGGCACAGATACGCAGTATTTT.

This clone appeared a few times. V and J are TRBV7-3 and TRBJ2-5, with 12 bases matching TRBD2. Trimming cost V 4 bases and J 0 bases; bases outside gene matches: 0. The germline V gene encodes CDR1 SGHTA and CDR2 FQGTGA. The CDR3 has 15 amino acids. The CDR3 DNA reads TGTGCCAGCAGCTCTAGCGGGGGGGACCAAGAGACCCAGTACTTC. Protein product: CASSSSGGDQETQYF.

This clone was seen more than once but under ten times. The gene calls are TRBV11-3 and TRBJ1-1; D is perhaps TRBD1 (6 bases). In germline, CDR1 is SGHNT, CDR2 YENEEA. Deletions cut 0 bases from V and 1 base from J, with 12 bases between. This CDR3 has 16 residues. The CDR3 sequence is CASSLDTGIGNTEAFF. In DNA, the CDR3 is TGTGCCAGCAGCTTAGATACAGGGATTGGGAACACTGAAGCTTTCTTT.

CDR3 protein: CASSLSPNEKLFF. CDR3 DNA: TGTGCCAGCAGCCTGAGCCCGAATGAAAAACTGTTTTTT. The V gene is TRBV11-2, the J gene TRBJ1-4, with D hard to call. Trimming took off 5 bases at V and 5 bases at J, with 9 bases between the two ends. Germline CDR1 is SGHAT and CDR2 is FQNNGV. The CDR3 has 13 amino acids.

This clone was seen only a few times. The rearrangement joins TRBV5-6 to TRBJ1-1; 8 bases fit TRBD1. The CDR3 contains 14 residues. J gave up 1 base and V 4 bases, and 3 bases lay outside the gene matches. CDR1 SGHDT and CDR2 YYEEEE come from the germline V gene. CDR3 amino acids: CASSRTGWNTEAFF. The CDR3, as DNA: TGTGCCAGCAGCCGGACAGGGTGGAACACTGAAGCTTTCTTT.

Only a few counts were recorded for this clone. The chain has TRBV9 and TRBJ1-1, with 7 bases that match TRBD1. J was trimmed by 1 base and V by 1 base; bases with no gene match: 1. The germline gives CDR1 SGDLS, CDR2 YYNGEE. There are 14 residues in the CDR3. The CDR3 spells CASSVRQGNTEAFF. CDR3 DNA: TGTGCCAGCAGCGTACGACAGGGGAACACTGAAGCTTTCTTT.

The chain recombines TRBV7-6 with TRBJ2-1; the D is unclear. Deletions cut 3 bases from V and 7 bases from J, with 7 bases between. The germline V gene encodes CDR1 SGHVS and CDR2 FNYEAQ. The CDR3 is 12 residues long. The CDR3: CASSFLLNEQFF. DNA of the CDR3: TGTGCCAGCAGCTTCCTTTTGAATGAGCAGTTCTTC.